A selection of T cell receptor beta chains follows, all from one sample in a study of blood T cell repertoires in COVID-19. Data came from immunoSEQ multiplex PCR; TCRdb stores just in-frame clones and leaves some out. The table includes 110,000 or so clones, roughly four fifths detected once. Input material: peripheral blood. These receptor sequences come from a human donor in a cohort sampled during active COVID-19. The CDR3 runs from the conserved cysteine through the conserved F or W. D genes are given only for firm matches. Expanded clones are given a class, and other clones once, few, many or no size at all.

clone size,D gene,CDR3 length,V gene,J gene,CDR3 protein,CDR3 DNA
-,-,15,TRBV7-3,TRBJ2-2,CASSRDTSNTGELFF,TGTGCCAGCAGCAGGGACACTTCGAACACCGGGGAGCTGTTTTTT
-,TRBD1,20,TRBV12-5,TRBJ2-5,CASGLADPAAGGVLLETQYF,TGTGCTAGTGGTTTGGCGGATCCTGCGGCAGGGGGCGTTTTGTTGGAGACCCAGTACTTC
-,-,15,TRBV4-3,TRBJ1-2,CASSQGPGGPYGYTF,TGCGCCAGCAGCCAAGGACCCGGGGGGCCCTATGGCTACACCTTC
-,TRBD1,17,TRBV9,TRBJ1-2,CASSPGQGATLIYGYTF,TGTGCCAGCAGCCCAGGACAGGGGGCAACGTTAATCTATGGCTACACCTTC
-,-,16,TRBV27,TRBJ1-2,CASSRARAGQTYGYTF,TGTGCCAGCAGCCGAGCCAGGGCAGGACAAACCTATGGCTACACCTTC
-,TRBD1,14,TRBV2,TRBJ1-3,CASYRGLSGNTIYF,TGTGCCAGCTACAGGGGACTCTCGGGAAACACCATATATTTT
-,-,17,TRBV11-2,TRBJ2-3,CASSLGGYGRGADTQYF,TGTGCCAGCAGCTTAGGGGGGTATGGCAGGGGCGCAGATACGCAGTATTTT
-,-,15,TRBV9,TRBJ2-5,CASSVAAGVQETQYF,TGTGCCAGCAGCGTAGCTGCAGGGGTCCAAGAGACCCAGTACTTC
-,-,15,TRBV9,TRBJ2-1,CASSPILSSYNEQFF,TGTGCCAGCAGCCCCATCCTAAGCTCCTACAATGAGCAGTTCTTC
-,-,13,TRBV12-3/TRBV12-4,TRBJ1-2,CASSLRGARGYTF,TGTGCCAGCAGTTTAAGGGGCGCAAGGGGCTACACCTTC
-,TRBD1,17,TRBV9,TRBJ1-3,CASSNDRATSSGNTIYF,TGTGCCAGCAGCAACGACAGGGCCACTAGCTCTGGAAACACCATATATTTT
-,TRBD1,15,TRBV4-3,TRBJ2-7,CASSQTRDRAYEQYF,TGCGCCAGCAGCCAGACCCGGGACAGGGCCTACGAGCAGTACTTC
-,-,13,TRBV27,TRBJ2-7,CASSIAVSYEQYF,TGTGCCAGCAGTATAGCGGTCTCCTACGAGCAGTACTTC
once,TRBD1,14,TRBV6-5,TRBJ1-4,CASSRDRGNEKLFF,TGTGCCAGCAGTAGGGACAGGGGTAATGAAAAACTGTTTTTT
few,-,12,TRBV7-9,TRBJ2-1,CASTIAPDEQFF,TGTGCCAGCACGATTGCCCCGGATGAGCAGTTCTTC
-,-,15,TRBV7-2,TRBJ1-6,CASSISGAYNSPLHF,TGTGCCAGCAGCATCTCCGGGGCCTATAATTCACCCCTCCACTTT
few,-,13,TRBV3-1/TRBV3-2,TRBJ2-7,CASSGPMDYEQYF,TGTGCCAGCTCGGGTCCCATGGACTACGAGCAGTACTTC
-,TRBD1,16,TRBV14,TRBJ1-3,CASSQKQGSPGNTIYF,TGTGCCAGCAGCCAGAAACAGGGGAGTCCTGGAAACACCATATATTTT
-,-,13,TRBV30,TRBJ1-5,CAWRQAPSGPQHF,TGTGCCTGGAGACAGGCACCCTCGGGGCCCCAGCATTTT
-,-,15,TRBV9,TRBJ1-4,CASSARGSANEKLFF,TGTGCCAGCAGCGCGAGGGGGTCAGCTAATGAAAAACTGTTTTTT
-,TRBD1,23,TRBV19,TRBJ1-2,CASSIIVRGPVGQSNLLNYGYTF,TGTGCCAGTAGTATAATTGTTAGGGGCCCCGTGGGACAGTCGAATTTGCTTAACTATGGCTACACCTTC
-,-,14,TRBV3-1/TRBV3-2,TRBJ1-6,CASKARQDNSPLHF,TGTGCCAGCAAAGCCCGACAGGATAATTCACCCCTCCACTTT
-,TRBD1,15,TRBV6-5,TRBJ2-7,CASSAQRTGDYEQYF,TGTGCCAGCAGCGCTCAAAGGACAGGGGATTACGAGCAGTACTTC
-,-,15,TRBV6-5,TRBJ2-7,CASSKETAGFYEQYF,TGTGCCAGCAGTAAGGAAACGGCAGGGTTCTACGAGCAGTACTTC
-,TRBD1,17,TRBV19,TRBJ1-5,CASSGQGTVISNQPQHF,TGTGCCAGTAGTGGCCAGGGGACAGTGATATCCAATCAGCCCCAGCATTTT